Below are 9 T cell receptor beta chains sequenced from a single sample in a study of OX40 agonist ivuxolimab in advanced cancers. Some clones are missing from TCRdb's copy, which holds only in-frame ones; the method was immunoSEQ multiplex PCR. The table records more than 35,000 clones, around four fifths of them present only once. The sample here was CD4+ or CD8+ T cells sorted from blood, taken in a trial of the OX40 agonist ivuxolimab. The receptors were gathered from an adult with an advanced solid tumor such as melanoma, head and neck, liver or kidney cancer.

The chain recombines TRBV2 with TRBJ2-1; D gene uncertain. The CDR3 runs 11 residues. V was cut by 8 bases and J by 5 bases, with 7 bases left in between. Per germline, CDR1 SNHLY and CDR2 FYNNEI. The CDR3 here is CASSLDNEQFF. CDR3 nucleotides: TGTGCCAGCTCTTTGGACAATGAGCAGTTCTTC.

The gene calls are TRBV6-5 and TRBJ1-1; 7 bases line up with TRBD1. The CDR3 length is 15 residues. CDR1 and CDR2 (germline): MNHEY, SVGAGI. V was pared by 8 bases and J by 2 bases, with 11 bases of the junction left unmatched. The CDR3 nucleotides are TGTGCCAGCCGGATCCGACAGGGTTTAAACACTGAAGCTTTCTTT. Residues: CASRIRQGLNTEAFF.

The rearrangement links TRBV7-8 to TRBJ2-5; 9 bases line up with TRBD1. The V gene's germline CDR1 is SGHVS and CDR2 FQNEAQ. CDR3 length: 14 residues. Trimming took 4 bases from V and 5 from J; bases not matched to a gene: 5. CDR3 amino acids: CASSSGDRDETQYF. In DNA form, the CDR3 reads TGTGCCAGCAGCTCCGGGGACAGGGATGAGACCCAGTACTTC.

The chain employs TRBV5-4 and TRBJ2-1; D might be TRBD2 (5 bases). V was cut by 9 bases and J by 7 bases, with 17 bases left in between. Germline CDR1 and CDR2: SGHNT and YYREEE (reference sequence). The CDR3 loop spans 13 amino acids. The CDR3 coding sequence is TGTGCCACCCGACGGGGATCCACGAATGAGCAGTTCTTC. Translation gives CATRRGSTNEQFF.

V is TRBV7-9 and J is TRBJ1-2; the D gene is possibly TRBD1 (5 bases). The CDR3 runs to 12 residues. Germline V gene data show CDR1 as SEHNR and CDR2 as FQNEAQ (reference sequence). With 3 bases removed from V and 8 bases from J, the gap between germline ends came to 10 bases. The CDR3 is CASSLTGVGYTF. The CDR3 DNA reads as TGTGCCAGCAGCTTGACGGGGGTCGGCTACACCTTC.

This chain connects TRBV11-3 to TRBJ2-2; 7 nucleotides align to TRBD2. Looked up from germline, CDR1 is SGHNT and CDR2 is YENEEA. This CDR3 region has 15 residues. V gave up 5 bases and J gave up 1 base; unmatched junction bases: 4. CDR3 sequence reads: CASSPGLLNTGELFF. CDR3 coding DNA: TGTGCCAGCAGCCCGGGACTATTGAACACCGGGGAGCTGTTTTTT.

A single count supports this clone. The chain couples TRBV11-2 to TRBJ2-1; no definite D call. The germline V gene has CDR1 SGHAT and CDR2 FQNNGV. V gave up 6 bases and J gave up 9 bases, with 9 bases separating them. CDR3 length: 11 residues. CDR3 sequence reads: CASRVGSEQFF. In nucleotides, the CDR3 is TGTGCCAGCAGGGTCGGTTCTGAGCAGTTCTTC.

The chain couples TRBV7-9 to TRBJ2-7; 7 positions match TRBD1. CDR1 is SEHNR, CDR2 FQNEAQ, per germline (reference sequence). Trimming removed 5 bases from V and 4 bases from J; junction bases left unmatched: 2. The CDR3 spans 12 residues. CDR3 protein: CASSVQGYEQYF. The CDR3 bases are TGTGCCAGCAGCGTACAGGGGTACGAGCAGTACTTC.

The gene calls are TRBV30 and TRBJ1-4; 8 bases map to TRBD1. Trimming removed 0 bases from V and 8 bases from J; junction bases left unmatched: 11. Per the germline V gene, CDR1 is GTSNPN and CDR2 is SVGIG (reference sequence). There are 16 residues in the CDR3. CDR3 bases: TGTGCCTGGAGTGTACAAAAAACAGGGGGTATGGAAAAACTGTTTTTT. It yields the protein CAWSVQKTGGMEKLFF. Using reference TRBV30 and TRBJ1-4 for the parts outside the CDR3, the full variable domain is SQTIHQWPATLVQPVGSPLSLECTVEGTSNPNLYWYRQAAGRGLQLLFYSVGIGQISSEVPQNLSASRPQDRQFILSSKKLLLSDSGFYLCAWSVQKTGGMEKLFFGSGTQLSVL.